This TCR beta chain originates from a study of early T cells in non-severe SARS-CoV-2 infection. Study context: Whole-blood bulk RNA, unsorted, was sequenced, and chains were unpaired. Study results and caveats: Reliance on VDJdb matching favored anti-spike CD8 responses; private and CD4 specificities were missed.

CDR1 is KGHSH and CDR2 is LQKENI in the germline V gene. Deletions cut 5 bases from V and 0 bases from J, with 8 bases between. The CDR3 runs to 15 residues. In its sample, this clonotype was seen many times. The antigen is undetermined. Each cDNA molecule carried a unique molecular identifier. TCRdb re-analysed the 5' RACE reads in MiXCR, keeping a single row per CDR3 protein. The sample carries under 60,000 distinct CDR3 sequences, 8.5% to 12% recorded once. V is TRBV18 and J is TRBJ1-6; no reliable D call. Sequenced sample: whole blood. This clonotype was sampled from an adult who was a healthcare worker with PCR-confirmed SARS-CoV-2 infection or an uninfected control (not recorded which). CDR3 nucleotide sequence: TGTGCCAGCTCAAAACAGTTCTCCTATAATTCACCCCTCCACTTT. It translates to CASSKQFSYNSPLHF.